The clone carrying this TCR beta chain was found many times. It was 8 to 10 ml of fresh peripheral blood that supplied the PBMCs. These data originate in a study of T cells in Graves' hyperthyroidism and ophthalmopathy. The V and J ends lost 4 bases and 5 bases respectively, with 10 bases between them. Germline V gene data show CDR1 as MNHNS and CDR2 as SASEGT. The CDR3 contains 13 residues. Authors of the study amplified TCR beta CDR3 regions from RNA transcripts. The primer set for the first-round RT-PCR of the TCR CDR3 was HTBI. TCRdb analysed the multiplex PCR reads with MiXCR anew, one entry per CDR3 protein. This table has roughly 420,000 distinct CDR3 sequences, about a sixth appearing once.

Sequencing input: blood. The receptor's source is a woman in her late teens or twenties with Graves' hyperthyroidism. The rearrangement joins TRBV6-1 to TRBJ2-3, with D unclear. The chain's CDR3 is CASSVRVGDTQYF. The DNA for the CDR3 is TGTGCCAGCAGTGTACGGGTAGGAGATACGCAGTATTTT.